This T cell receptor (beta chain) was identified in a study of cytomegalovirus exposure and HLA in healthy donors. Unrecorded immune exposure was likely among donors, who were nominally healthy when sampled. In regard to this clone: Distinct nucleotide sequences in the sample also encode this CDR3.

In germline, CDR1 is SGHRS, CDR2 YFSETQ. The CDR3 extends over 15 amino acids. V shed 4 bases and J 4 bases; nucleotides not matched to a gene: 7. Primers: 60 Vbeta forward and 13 Jbeta reverse. The table came from immunoSEQ multiplex PCR; TCRdb's copy has only in-frame clones and leaves some out. The sample lists 150,000 or so clones, about 79% occurring once. This receptor was obtained from a male donor in good health and CMV-seronegative. J is TRBJ2-1 and V is TRBV5-1; 8 bases are a match to TRBD2. Sequences were obtained from PBMCs. CDR3 amino acids: CASSLGLAGYNEQFF. In DNA form, the CDR3 reads TGCGCCAGCAGCCTGGGATTAGCGGGATACAATGAGCAGTTCTTC.